This T cell receptor beta chain was sequenced for a study of post-analysis software for immune sequencing data. Background on the study: Patients with relapsing-remitting, secondary progressive and progressive-relapsing multiple sclerosis courses were all represented.

Worth noting for this clonotype: Its matching antigen is unknown.

The CDR3 extends over 13 amino acids. V was clipped by 2 bases and J by 7 bases, with 11 bases between them. CDR1 and CDR2 from the germline V gene are MNHEY and SMNVEV (reference sequence). The TCR beta cDNA libraries contained unique molecular identifiers. cDNA molecules numbering 450,000 to 650,000 came from roughly 1.1 to 9.2 million T cells. In TCRdb, the PCR reads were re-called with MiXCR into one record per CDR3 protein. The sample holds hundreds of thousands of distinct CDR3 sequences; 55% to 60% are singletons and the top ten take approximately 10%. Regarding the study as a whole: Controls showed significantly higher normalized Chao1 diversity than did multiple sclerosis patients. Patients carried 5 or 6 TRBV segments more frequently than controls did, and TRBV5-6, TRBV5-1 and TRBV20-1 were among them. The authors found that F measure strongly co-clustered same-batch samples.

The source material was blood. The sequence was collected from a girl aged 2 to 10 with multiple sclerosis. The V call is TRBV27, the J call TRBJ2-5; D possibly uses TRBD1 or TRBD2 (5 bases each). Here the CDR3 DNA reads TGTGCCAGCAGTTTAGCGAGGGGTGGGACCCAGTACTTC. Translation: CASSLARGGTQYF.